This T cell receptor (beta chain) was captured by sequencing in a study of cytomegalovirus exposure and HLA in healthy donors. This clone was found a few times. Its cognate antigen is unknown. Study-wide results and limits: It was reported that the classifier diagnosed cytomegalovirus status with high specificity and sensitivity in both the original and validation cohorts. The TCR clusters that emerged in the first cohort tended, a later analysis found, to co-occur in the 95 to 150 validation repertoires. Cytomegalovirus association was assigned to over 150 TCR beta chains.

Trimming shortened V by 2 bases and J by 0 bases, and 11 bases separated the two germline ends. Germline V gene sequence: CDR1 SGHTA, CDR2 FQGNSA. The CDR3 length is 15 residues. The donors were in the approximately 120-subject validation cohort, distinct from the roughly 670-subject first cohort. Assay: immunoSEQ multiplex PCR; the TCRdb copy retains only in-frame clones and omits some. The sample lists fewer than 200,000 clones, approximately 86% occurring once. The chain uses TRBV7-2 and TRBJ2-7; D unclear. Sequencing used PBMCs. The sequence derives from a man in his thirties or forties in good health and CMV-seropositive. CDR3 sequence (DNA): TGTGCCAGCAGCTTAAGGGCGGCTCGCTCCTACGAGCAGTACTTC. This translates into CASSLRAARSYEQYF.